This T cell receptor beta chain was identified during a study of graft-versus-host responses after intestinal transplantation. The overall study: Isolated intestinal, liver-intestinal, or multivisceral transplants had been given to the recipients.

Clones were read by immunoSEQ multiplex PCR, and TCRdb kept only the in-frame ones, dropping some. The sample contains some 100,000 clones, 85% to 95% of which appear only once. The CDR3 is 16 amino acids in total, end residues counted. Germline V CDR1 and CDR2: MNHNS, SASEGT. A word on this clone: Its antigen is still unknown. Because the CDR3's place on the DNA is in doubt, the DNA is left out and the CDR3 is given as listed by TCRdb.

The genes are TRBV6-1 and TRBJ2-1; TRBD1 was called by the table and not checked on the DNA. This receptor was obtained from a human donor who was the organ donor for an intestinal transplant. The starting material was unstimulated CD8+ T cells sorted from spleen or lymph node cells, obtained before transplant. The CDR3: CASSDTWAGGIHKGFF.